The present T cell receptor (beta chain) was sequenced within a study of cytomegalovirus exposure and HLA in healthy donors. This clone was observed a few times. The PCR had 60 Vbeta and 13 Jbeta primers. Assay used: immunoSEQ multiplex PCR; TCRdb lists only in-frame clones, some missing. In the table there are nearly 70,000 clones, 74% of which are singletons. CDR3 length equals 14 residues. Germline V lookup: CDR1 MNHNY, CDR2 SVGAGI (reference sequence). V trimming: 4 bases; J trimming: 5 bases; junction bases outside the gene matches: 5. The source is a woman aged 55 to 70 in good health and CMV-seropositive. V is TRBV6-6 and J is TRBJ2-5, with 9 bases identical to TRBD1. The sequenced sample was PBMCs. The DNA for the CDR3 is TGTGCCAGCAGTTTCGGACAGGGGAGGGAGACCCAGTACTTC. As protein: CASSFGQGRETQYF.